The TCR beta chain described here comes from a study of vaccination and CD4 T cells after COVID-19. Study background: Typically, post-vaccine samples were obtained a median approximately 67 days after dose two, within a range of 14 to 241. Study-level results: Spike mono-reactivity applied to 304 of 307 vaccine-specific clones detected in convalescent patients.

Stated treatment: approximately nine-day PBMC culture with coronavirus spike peptide pools or control peptides (ViraFEST assay). After expanding antigen-specific T cells with peptide pools, ViraFEST sequenced their TCRs. This clonotype was counted only a few times. No antigen is known for it. In germline, CDR1 is DFQATT, CDR2 SNEGSKA (reference sequence). V lost 6 bases, J lost 1 base, and 6 bases stayed unmatched. CDR3 length: 15 residues. Scientists ran DNA taken from cultured CD4+ T cells through the Oncomine TCR Beta short-read assay for sequencing. TCRdb re-analysed the PCR reads in MiXCR, keeping a single row per CDR3 protein. Among 9,500 to 14,000 distinct CDR3 sequences listed, roughly 45% were seen once.

The sample was CD4+ T cells from blood, cultured in vitro. The chain recombines TRBV20-1 with TRBJ2-5; 12 bases match TRBD2. The receptor's source is a human donor who had recovered from COVID-19. CDR3 region: CSAPTSGSSQETQYF. The CDR3 region has the DNA TGCAGTGCCCCGACTAGCGGGAGCTCCCAAGAGACCCAGTACTTC.